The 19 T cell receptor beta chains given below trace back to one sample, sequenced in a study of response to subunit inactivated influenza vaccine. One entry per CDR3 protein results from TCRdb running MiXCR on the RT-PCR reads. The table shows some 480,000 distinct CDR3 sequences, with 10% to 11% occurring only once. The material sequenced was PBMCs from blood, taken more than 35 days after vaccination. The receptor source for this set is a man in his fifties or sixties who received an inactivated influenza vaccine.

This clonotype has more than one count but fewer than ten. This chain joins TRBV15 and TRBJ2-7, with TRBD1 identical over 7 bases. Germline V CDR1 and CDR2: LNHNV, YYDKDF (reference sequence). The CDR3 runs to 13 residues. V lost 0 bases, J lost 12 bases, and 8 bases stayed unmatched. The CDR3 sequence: CATSREGADRMYF. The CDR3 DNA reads TGTGCCACCAGCAGAGAAGGGGCGGACAGGATGTACTTC.

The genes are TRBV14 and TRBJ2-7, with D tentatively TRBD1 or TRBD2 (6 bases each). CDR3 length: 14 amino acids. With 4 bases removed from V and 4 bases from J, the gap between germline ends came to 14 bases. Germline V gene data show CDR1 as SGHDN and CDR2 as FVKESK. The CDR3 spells CASSLTGAGYEQYF. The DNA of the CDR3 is TGTGCCAGCAGCCTGACGGGGGCAGGATACGAGCAGTACTTC.

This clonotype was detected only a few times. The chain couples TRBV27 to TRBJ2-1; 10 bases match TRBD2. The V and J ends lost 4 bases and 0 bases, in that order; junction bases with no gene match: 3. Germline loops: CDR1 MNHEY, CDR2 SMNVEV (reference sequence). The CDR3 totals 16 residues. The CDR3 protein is CASSSSGRASYNEQFF. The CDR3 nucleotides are TGTGCCAGCAGTTCCAGCGGGAGGGCCTCCTACAATGAGCAGTTCTTC.

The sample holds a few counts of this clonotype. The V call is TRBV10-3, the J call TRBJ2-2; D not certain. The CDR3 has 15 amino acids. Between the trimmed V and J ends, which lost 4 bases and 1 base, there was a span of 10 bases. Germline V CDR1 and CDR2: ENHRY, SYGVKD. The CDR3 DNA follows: TGTGCCATCAGTGTAAGAGACTTGAACACCGGGGAGCTGTTTTTT. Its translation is CAISVRDLNTGELFF.

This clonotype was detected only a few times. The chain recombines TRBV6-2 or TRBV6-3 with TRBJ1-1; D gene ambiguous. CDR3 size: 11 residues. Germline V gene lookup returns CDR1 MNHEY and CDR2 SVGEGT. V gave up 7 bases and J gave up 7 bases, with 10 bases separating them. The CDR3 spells CASKDRFEAFF. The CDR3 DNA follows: TGTGCCAGCAAAGATCGATTTGAAGCTTTCTTT.

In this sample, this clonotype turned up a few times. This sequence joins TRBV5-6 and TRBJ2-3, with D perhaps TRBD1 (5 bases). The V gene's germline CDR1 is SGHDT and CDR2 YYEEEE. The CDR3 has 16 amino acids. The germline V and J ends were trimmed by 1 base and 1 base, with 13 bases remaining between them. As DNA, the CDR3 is TGTGCCAGCAGCTTGTCCCAGGGTGGAGGCACAGATACGCAGTATTTT. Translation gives CASSLSQGGGTDTQYF.

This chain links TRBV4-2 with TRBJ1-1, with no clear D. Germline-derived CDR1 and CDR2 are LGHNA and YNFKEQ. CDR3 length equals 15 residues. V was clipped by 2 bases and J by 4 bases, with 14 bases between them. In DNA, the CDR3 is TGTGCCAGCAGCCAACCCTATGAGGGCGGCACTGAAGCTTTCTTT. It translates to CASSQPYEGGTEAFF.

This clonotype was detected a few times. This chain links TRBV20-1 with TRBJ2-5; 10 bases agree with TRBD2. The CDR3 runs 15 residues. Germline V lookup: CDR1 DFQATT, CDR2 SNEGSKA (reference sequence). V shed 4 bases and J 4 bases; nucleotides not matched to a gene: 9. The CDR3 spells CSATSKRGGLETQYF. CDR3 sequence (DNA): TGCAGTGCTACCTCTAAGCGGGGGGGCCTAGAGACCCAGTACTTC.

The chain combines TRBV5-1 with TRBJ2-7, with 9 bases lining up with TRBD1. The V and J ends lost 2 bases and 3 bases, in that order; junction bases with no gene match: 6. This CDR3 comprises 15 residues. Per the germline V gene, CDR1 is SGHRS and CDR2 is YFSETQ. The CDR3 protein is CASSFGQGYLYEQYF. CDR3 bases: TGCGCCAGCAGCTTCGGACAGGGGTACCTCTACGAGCAGTACTTC.

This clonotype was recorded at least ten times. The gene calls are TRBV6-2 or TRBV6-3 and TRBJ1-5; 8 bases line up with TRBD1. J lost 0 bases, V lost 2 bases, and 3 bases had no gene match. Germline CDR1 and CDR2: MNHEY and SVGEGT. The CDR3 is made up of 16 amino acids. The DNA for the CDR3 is TGTGCCAGCAGTTACAGACAGGGGAATAGCAATCAGCCCCAGCATTTT. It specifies CASSYRQGNSNQPQHF.

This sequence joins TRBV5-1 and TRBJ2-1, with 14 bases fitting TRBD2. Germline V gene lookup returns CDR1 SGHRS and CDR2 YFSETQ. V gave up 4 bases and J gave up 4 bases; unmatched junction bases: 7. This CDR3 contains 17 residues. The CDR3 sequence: CASSPGTSGGSYNEQFF. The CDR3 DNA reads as TGCGCCAGCAGCCCCGGGACTAGCGGGGGTTCATACAATGAGCAGTTCTTC.

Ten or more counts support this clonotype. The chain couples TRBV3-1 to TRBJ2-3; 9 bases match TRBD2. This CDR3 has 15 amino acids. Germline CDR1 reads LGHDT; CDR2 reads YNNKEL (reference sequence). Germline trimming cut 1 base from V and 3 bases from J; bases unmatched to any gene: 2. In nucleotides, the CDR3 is TGTGCCAGCAGCCAAGGACTAGCGGCAACAGATACGCAGTATTTT. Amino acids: CASSQGLAATDTQYF.

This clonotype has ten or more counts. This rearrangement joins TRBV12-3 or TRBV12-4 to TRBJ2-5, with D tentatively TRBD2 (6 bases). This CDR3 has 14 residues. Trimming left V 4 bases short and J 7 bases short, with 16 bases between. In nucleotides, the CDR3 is TGTGCCAGCAGTTCGCGGGACGGCCGTGGGACCCAGTACTTC. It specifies CASSSRDGRGTQYF.

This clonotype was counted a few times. The CDR3 nucleotides read TGTGCCAGCAGCTTAGCGACTAGCGTGATCAGAGATACGCAGTATTTT. This translates into CASSLATSVIRDTQYF. The chain has TRBV7-9 and TRBJ2-3, with 8 bases that match TRBD2. Per the germline V gene, CDR1 is SEHNR and CDR2 is FQNEAQ (reference sequence). This CDR3 region has 16 residues. V lost 0 bases and J lost 5; bases outside the gene matches: 7.

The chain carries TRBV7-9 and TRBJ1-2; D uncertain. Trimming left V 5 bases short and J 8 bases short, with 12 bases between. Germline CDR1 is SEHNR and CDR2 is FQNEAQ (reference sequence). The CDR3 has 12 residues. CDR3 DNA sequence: TGTGCCAGCAGCCCACTGACTGGAGGCTACACCTTC. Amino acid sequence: CASSPLTGGYTF.

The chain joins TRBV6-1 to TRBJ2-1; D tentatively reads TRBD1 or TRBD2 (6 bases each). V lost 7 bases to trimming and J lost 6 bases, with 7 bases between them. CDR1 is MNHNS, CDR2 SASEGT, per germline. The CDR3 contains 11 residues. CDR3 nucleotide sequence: TGTGCCAGCAAGGGGGGCAATGAGCAGTTCTTC. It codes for CASKGGNEQFF.

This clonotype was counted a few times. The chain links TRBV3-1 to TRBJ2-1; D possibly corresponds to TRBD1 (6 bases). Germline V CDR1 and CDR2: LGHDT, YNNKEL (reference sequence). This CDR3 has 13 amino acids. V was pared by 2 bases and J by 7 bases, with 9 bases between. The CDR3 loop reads CASSQYRANEQFF. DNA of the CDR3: TGTGCCAGCAGCCAATACAGGGCGAATGAGCAGTTCTTC.

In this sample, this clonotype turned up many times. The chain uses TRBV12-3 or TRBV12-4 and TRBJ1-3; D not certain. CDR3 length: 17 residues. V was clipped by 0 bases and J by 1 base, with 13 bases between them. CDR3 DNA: TGTGCCAGCAGTTTAGCGAGAGGGCGGGGATCTGGAAACACCATATATTTT. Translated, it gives CASSLARGRGSGNTIYF.

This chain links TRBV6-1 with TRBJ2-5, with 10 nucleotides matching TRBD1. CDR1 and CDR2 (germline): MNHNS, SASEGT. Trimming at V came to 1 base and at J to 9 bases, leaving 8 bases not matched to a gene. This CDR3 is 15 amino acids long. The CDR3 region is CASSEDRTGGIAQYF. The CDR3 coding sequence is TGTGCCAGCAGTGAAGACAGGACAGGGGGAATAGCCCAGTACTTC.